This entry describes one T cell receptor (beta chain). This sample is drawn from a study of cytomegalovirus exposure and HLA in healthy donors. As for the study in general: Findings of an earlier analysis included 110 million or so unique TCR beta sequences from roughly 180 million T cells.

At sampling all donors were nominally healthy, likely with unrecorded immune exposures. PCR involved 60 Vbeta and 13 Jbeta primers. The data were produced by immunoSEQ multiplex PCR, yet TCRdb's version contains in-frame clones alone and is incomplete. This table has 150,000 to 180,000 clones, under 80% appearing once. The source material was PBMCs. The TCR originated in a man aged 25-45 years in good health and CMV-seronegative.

The CDR3 is CAISESGRGSSTDTQYF. The DNA for the CDR3 is TGTGCCATCAGTGAGTCGGGGAGGGGATCTAGCACAGATACGCAGTATTTT. V and J are TRBV10-3 and TRBJ2-3; 7 bases agree with TRBD2. Germline trimming cut 0 bases from V and 0 bases from J; bases unmatched to any gene: 6. The CDR3 sequence is 17 residues long. CDR1 is ENHRY, CDR2 SYGVKD, per germline.